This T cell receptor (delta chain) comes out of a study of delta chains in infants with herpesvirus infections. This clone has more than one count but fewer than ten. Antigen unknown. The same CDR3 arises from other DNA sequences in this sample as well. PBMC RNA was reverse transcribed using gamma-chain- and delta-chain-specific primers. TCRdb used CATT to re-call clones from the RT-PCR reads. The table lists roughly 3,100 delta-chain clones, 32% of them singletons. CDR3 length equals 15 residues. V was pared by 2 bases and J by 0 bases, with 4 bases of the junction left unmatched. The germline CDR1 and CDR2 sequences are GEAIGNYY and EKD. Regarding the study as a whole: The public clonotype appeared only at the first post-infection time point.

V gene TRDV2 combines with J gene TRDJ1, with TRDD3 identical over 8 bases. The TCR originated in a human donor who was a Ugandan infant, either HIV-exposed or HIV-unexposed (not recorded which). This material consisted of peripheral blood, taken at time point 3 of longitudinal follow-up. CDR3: CACDILGVYTDKLIF. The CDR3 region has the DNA TGTGCCTGTGACATACTGGGGGTTTACACCGATAAACTCATCTTT.